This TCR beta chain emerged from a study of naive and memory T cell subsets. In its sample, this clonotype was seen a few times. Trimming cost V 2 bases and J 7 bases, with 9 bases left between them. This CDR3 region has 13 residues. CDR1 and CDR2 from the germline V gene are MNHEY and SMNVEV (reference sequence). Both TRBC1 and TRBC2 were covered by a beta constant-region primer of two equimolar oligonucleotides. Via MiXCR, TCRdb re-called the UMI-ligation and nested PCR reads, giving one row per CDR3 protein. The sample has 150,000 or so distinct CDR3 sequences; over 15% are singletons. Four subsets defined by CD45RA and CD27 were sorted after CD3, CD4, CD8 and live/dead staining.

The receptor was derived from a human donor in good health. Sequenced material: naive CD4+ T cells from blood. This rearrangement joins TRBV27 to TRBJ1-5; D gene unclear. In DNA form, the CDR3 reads TGTGCCAGCAGTTTAGGTAAAGACCAGCCCCAGCATTTT. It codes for CASSLGKDQPQHF.